The next 24 T cell receptor beta chains were all read from a single sample in a study of T cell repertoires in cytomegalovirus infection. TCRdb fed the reads into MiXCR, producing one record per CDR3 protein. The sample consists of 400,000 to 600,000 distinct CDR3 sequences, more than 40% of them appearing once. No antigen has been assigned to these receptors. This material consisted of cultured PBMCs, taken from culture after CMV antigen stimulation. These receptors came from a human donor in good health (CMV status not recorded). Some clones in this sample may be carry-over from other donors' samples.

This clonotype was detected a few times. This rearrangement joins TRBV7-8 to TRBJ1-2; weak D call: TRBD1 (5 bases). V was pared by 3 bases and J by 2 bases, with 19 bases between. In germline, CDR1 is SGHVS, CDR2 FQNEAQ. The CDR3 length is 17 residues. DNA for the CDR3: TGTGCCAGCAGCTTTTTTGGGGCAGGGCCGATCAACTATGGCTACACCTTC. Translating it yields CASSFFGAGPINYGYTF.

The J gene is TRBJ1-3, the V gene TRBV19; D remains unclear. V lost 6 bases to trimming and J lost 4 bases, with 16 bases between them. Germline CDR1 reads LNHDA; CDR2 reads SQIVND (reference sequence). The CDR3 consists of 15 residues. This CDR3 is CASSITSVSGNTIYF. The CDR3 DNA follows: TGTGCCAGTAGCATCACCTCAGTTTCCGGAAACACCATATATTTT. Drawing the rest from reference TRBV19 and TRBJ1-3, the complete variable domain is DGGITQSPKYLFRKEGQNVTLSCEQNLNHDAMYWYRQDPGQGLRLIYYSQIVNDFQKGDIAEGYSVSREKKESFPLTVTSAQKNPTAFYLCASSITSVSGNTIYFGEGSWLTVV.

This clonotype has a handful of counts. V gene TRBV28 combines with J gene TRBJ2-3, with D perhaps given as TRBD1 or TRBD2 (5 bases each). V was pared by 2 bases and J by 2 bases, with 14 bases between. The CDR3 runs to 16 residues. Per the germline V gene, CDR1 is MDHEN and CDR2 is SYDVKM. DNA of the CDR3: TGTGCCAGCAGTTTAGGGACGGCTACCTCCACAGATACGCAGTATTTT. The encoded protein is CASSLGTATSTDTQYF.

The chain combines TRBV19 with TRBJ2-7; D call uncertain. This CDR3 has 16 residues. Germline assignment: CDR1 LNHDA and CDR2 SQIVND (reference sequence). V lost 3 bases, J lost 2 bases, and 17 bases lay in between. Here the CDR3 DNA reads TGTGCCAGTAGTATGCCTGGCGGCCGACGGACCTACGAGCAGTACTTC. It encodes CASSMPGGRRTYEQYF.

This chain uses TRBV6-5 with TRBJ1-6; perhaps TRBD1 as D (5 bases). The CDR3 extends over 13 amino acids. Germline V gives CDR1 MNHEY, CDR2 SVGAGI. V was pared by 2 bases and J by 8 bases, with 7 bases between. Here the CDR3 DNA reads TGTGCCAGCAGTTACGGGACCCATTCACCCCTCCACTTT. Encoded protein: CASSYGTHSPLHF.

This clonotype was observed at least ten times. The chain is built from TRBV7-2 and TRBJ2-3; D is undetermined. Germline CDR1 SGHTA, CDR2 FQGNSA. The CDR3 has 14 amino acids. V was shortened by 1 base and J by 0 bases, with 5 bases between the two germline ends. CDR3 DNA sequence: TGTGCCAGCAGCTTAGAGGGCAGCACAGATACGCAGTATTTT. Its protein product is CASSLEGSTDTQYF.

The sample holds a few counts of this clonotype. This sequence joins TRBV10-3 and TRBJ2-1; 9 positions match TRBD2. The CDR3 sequence is 16 residues long. Losses at the gene ends were 8 bases for V and 0 bases for J; bases not matched to a gene: 8. CDR1 and CDR2 from the germline V gene are ENHRY and SYGVKD. The CDR3 DNA follows: TGTGCCATCGAAGAAGGCGGGGGGGCCTCCTACAATGAGCAGTTCTTC. This translates into CAIEEGGGASYNEQFF.

This clonotype was seen only a few times. The CDR3 here is CASSLNRVYGYTF. DNA for the CDR3: TGTGCCAGCAGCTTAAACAGGGTTTATGGCTACACCTTC. V is TRBV7-2 and J is TRBJ1-2; D may be TRBD1 (6 bases). Deletions cut 2 bases from V and 5 bases from J, with 9 bases between. CDR1 and CDR2 (germline): SGHTA, FQGNSA. This CDR3 region has 13 residues.

The chain combines TRBV12-5 with TRBJ2-2; no definite D call. Germline CDR1 and CDR2: LGHNT and FRNRAP. The V end lost 9 bases, the J end lost 5 bases, and 13 bases lay between the germline ends. The CDR3 has 13 amino acids. DNA for the CDR3: TGTGCTAGCGGGCTACCCAGAACCGGGGAGCTGTTTTTT. Protein sequence: CASGLPRTGELFF.

This clonotype was detected a few times. The gene calls are TRBV27 and TRBJ2-3, with TRBD2 matching over 9 bases. Trimming removed 6 bases from V and 4 bases from J; junction bases left unmatched: 11. Germline V gene sequence: CDR1 MNHEY, CDR2 SMNVEV (reference sequence). This CDR3 region has 16 residues. DNA for the CDR3: TGTGCCAGCAGCCCCGTGTTTAGCGGGAGATCAGATACGCAGTATTTT. Protein: CASSPVFSGRSDTQYF.

The chain links TRBV11-2 to TRBJ2-7, with 13 bases lining up with TRBD2. The CDR3 has 22 residues. Germline V gene sequence: CDR1 SGHAT, CDR2 FQNNGV. Trimming at V came to 3 bases and at J to 0 bases, leaving 20 bases not matched to a gene. CDR3 loop: CASSFDPKTGTSGVLSSYEQYF. In nucleotides, the CDR3 is TGTGCCAGCAGCTTTGACCCAAAGACAGGGACTAGCGGGGTTCTCAGCTCCTACGAGCAGTACTTC.

This clonotype was counted a single time. The chain carries TRBV12-3 or TRBV12-4 and TRBJ2-7; 7 bases are shared with TRBD1. The CDR3 is 14 residues long. V gave up 6 bases and J gave up 5 bases; unmatched junction bases: 10. In DNA, the CDR3 is TGTGCCAGCAGCTGGGGACAGCCTCGGCACGAGCAGTACTTC. This gives the protein CASSWGQPRHEQYF.

In this sample, this clonotype turned up many times. The V gene is TRBV7-2, the J gene TRBJ1-1; D is unresolved. Trimming removed 3 bases at V and 1 base at J, with 6 bases between. The CDR3 extends over 13 amino acids. Germline V gives CDR1 SGHTA, CDR2 FQGNSA. The CDR3 reads CASSFQENTEAFF. The CDR3 coding sequence is TGTGCCAGCAGCTTTCAGGAGAACACTGAAGCTTTCTTT.

The gene calls are TRBV12-3 or TRBV12-4 and TRBJ1-2; no reliable D call. The CDR3 spans 14 residues. V lost 3 bases, J lost 0 bases, and 8 bases lay in between. The DNA of the CDR3 is TGTGCCAGCAGTTTTGGGAACGCTAACTATGGCTACACCTTC. Translation gives CASSFGNANYGYTF.

The rearrangement joins TRBV2 to TRBJ2-3; possible D gene TRBD2, 6 bases. The CDR3 runs 16 residues. Germline CDR1 reads SNHLY; CDR2 reads FYNNEI. V was shortened by 4 bases and J by 0 bases, with 14 bases between the two germline ends. In DNA, the CDR3 is TGTGCCAGCAGTGGCGGGGTTGGCGTTAGCACAGATACGCAGTATTTT. Its translation: CASSGGVGVSTDTQYF.

This clonotype turned up a few times. The rearrangement uses TRBV28 and TRBJ2-3; TRBD2 agrees at 12 bases. CDR1 is MDHEN, CDR2 SYDVKM, per germline. The CDR3 has 14 residues. Unmatched junction bases numbered 4, after V lost 8 bases and J lost 4 bases. CDR3 amino acids: CASRTSGEADTQYF. Here the CDR3 DNA reads TGTGCCAGCCGGACTAGCGGGGAAGCAGATACGCAGTATTTT.

This clonotype has a handful of counts. The chain's CDR3 is CATALQGGTYEQYF. CDR3 DNA: TGTGCCACAGCACTTCAGGGGGGCACCTACGAGCAGTACTTC. This chain joins TRBV7-6 and TRBJ2-7, with a possible D match to TRBD1 (7 bases). Germline assignment: CDR1 SGHVS and CDR2 FNYEAQ. Trimming took 10 bases from V and 2 from J, leaving 18 bases between them. The CDR3 loop spans 14 amino acids.

This clonotype appeared a single time. The gene calls are TRBV10-3 and TRBJ2-7; no clear D gene. This CDR3 contains 15 residues. V lost 2 bases and J 4 bases, leaving 15 bases between the germline ends. The germline CDR1 and CDR2 sequences are ENHRY and SYGVKD. The CDR3 coding sequence is TGTGCCATCAGTGAGACAGAAAACCCTGGGTACGAGCAGTACTTC. Residues: CAISETENPGYEQYF.

The chain carries TRBV20-1 and TRBJ2-7; TRBD1 or TRBD2 may be the D gene (5 bases each). The V gene's germline CDR1 is DFQATT and CDR2 SNEGSKA (reference sequence). CDR3 length equals 13 residues. CDR3 amino acids: CSPTAGTAYEQYF. The CDR3 DNA reads as TGCAGCCCGACCGCCGGGACGGCCTACGAGCAGTACTTC.

To note about this clonotype: One end of the junction does not line up with germline, which may come from a read error. V is TRBV10-3 and J is TRBJ2-1; TRBD2 might be the D (5 bases). The CDR3 spans 15 residues. CDR1 is ENHRY and CDR2 is SYGVKD in the germline V gene. The CDR3 sequence is CAVSESLGAYNEQFF. The DNA for the CDR3 is TGTGCCGTCAGTGAGTCACTAGGAGCCTACAATGAGCAGTTCTTC.

The chain has TRBV7-2 and TRBJ2-7, with 10 bases matching TRBD2. Germline CDR1 and CDR2: SGHTA and FQGNSA. This CDR3 contains 18 residues. V lost 1 base and J lost 0; bases outside the gene matches: 9. The CDR3 region has the DNA TGTGCCAGCAGCTTAGACTCCTTACTAGCGGGGAGCTCCTACGAGCAGTACTTC. This codes for CASSLDSLLAGSSYEQYF.

V usage is TRBV7-6 and J usage is TRBJ2-1, with a weak D call TRBD2 (7 bases). The CDR3 loop spans 16 amino acids. Trimming removed 1 base from V and 6 bases from J, with 16 bases in between. Germline V gives CDR1 SGHVS, CDR2 FNYEAQ. This CDR3 is CASSLEAGAGPNEQFF. CDR3 DNA: TGTGCCAGCAGCTTAGAGGCGGGGGCGGGTCCCAATGAGCAGTTCTTC.

The chain links TRBV19 to TRBJ2-3; D may be TRBD2 (5 bases). V dropped 6 bases and J dropped 4 bases, with 8 bases sitting between them. The CDR3 contains 12 residues. The germline V gene encodes CDR1 LNHDA and CDR2 SQIVND (reference sequence). The CDR3 sequence: CASSGIADTQYF. The CDR3 DNA reads as TGTGCCAGTAGCGGGATCGCAGATACGCAGTATTTT.

The gene calls are TRBV7-2 and TRBJ2-7; the D gene is possibly TRBD2 (6 bases). The length of the CDR3 is 14 residues. The germline V and J ends were trimmed by 5 bases and 6 bases, with 17 bases remaining between them. Germline CDR1 and CDR2: SGHTA and FQGNSA. The CDR3 DNA follows: TGTGCCAGCAGCCCTTGGAGGGGTAATCGCGAGCAGTACTTC. Translating it yields CASSPWRGNREQYF. The full variable domain, completed using reference TRBV7-2 and TRBJ2-7, is GAGVSQSPSNKVTEKGKDVELRCDPISGHTALYWYRQSLGQGLEFLIYFQGNSAPDKSGLPSDRFSAERTGGSVSTLTIQRTQQEDSAVYLCASSPWRGNREQYFGPGTRLTVT.